This T cell receptor (beta chain) was observed in a study of blood T cell repertoires in COVID-19 (dated by TCRdb to between 2020 and 2021). About the study as a whole: The collaborator samples originated in the United States, Italy and Spain and spanned the acute and convalescent phases of COVID-19. The dataset comprised deeply sampled blood TCRbeta repertoires from subjects exposed to, actively infected with, or recovered from COVID-19. The repertoires were released in a freely available public database meant as a resource for research on the immune response to SARS-CoV-2. A de-identified subject ID, COVID-19 status, age in years and sex were almost always included in the sample metadata. The prospective study material was composed of cDNA or gDNA derived from T cells, B-cell-depleted T cells, or PBMCs. Where available, HLA class I and class II types were taken from metadata supplied by the sample provider and were not determined by assay-based typing. The samples were drawn from two sources: the first 160 participants of the ongoing ImmuneRACE study, and 1,254 subjects contributed by 6 global collaborators.

Of note for this clone: Its antigen target is currently unknown. No base-level quality is on record; no much larger clone is a single base apart.

Trimmed from V: 7 bases; trimmed from J: 2 bases; junction bases lacking a gene match: 9. Reading the germline V gene (reference sequence) gives CDR1 SEHNR and CDR2 FQNEAQ. Measured from the cysteine to the phenylalanine, the CDR3 is 15 residues long. Only the CDR3 part of the read is kept: 45 bases, read in frame from the first base. Findings and caveats that apply to the study as a whole: The amount of clinical and demographic metadata varied by source and participant and was provided uncurated.

TCRbeta CDR3 regions were amplified from genomic DNA by means of the immunoSEQ Assay, a bias-controlled multiplex PCR. Processing in the source paper ran as follows. Nucleated cell counts per sample were estimated from amplification of reference gene primers within the assay. Sequence reads were collapsed and filtered to measure the absolute abundance of every unique TCRbeta CDR3 rearrangement. For each sample, productive Simpson clonality was calculated as the square root of Simpson's diversity index across productive rearrangements. TCRdb stores this immuneACCESS table with in-frame sequences only. Part of the clones is absent; in the studies checked, under half of the shortfall reflects unresolved V genes, and no reason is known for the rest. That table gives V, J and clone size, and the DNA gave D and trimming. The sample table shows roughly 340,000 clones, and 90% to 95% are seen once. Under 3.5% of the sample goes to the ten largest clones.

Another Seattle source contributed samples from volunteer blood donors who had recovered from COVID-19. Whole blood was collected in K2EDTA tubes by collaborating institutions according to the institutions' own protocols. For TCRbeta analysis, collaborators shipped samples in one of three forms: frozen whole blood, isolated PBMCs, or DNA extracted from either of those sample types. Sequencing was done on a sample of peripheral blood. The sequence derives from a woman between 18 and 29 years old who had recovered from COVID-19. In this chain, TRBV7-9 is recombined with TRBJ2-3; 7 of the junction bases match TRBD2. The CDR3 region reads CASTLLAELTDTQYF. The nucleotide sequence reads as follows: TGTGCCAGCACCCTGCTAGCGGAGCTCACAGATACGCAGTATTTT.